This T cell receptor (beta chain) came from a study of shared clonotypes between healthy human individuals. Notes on the study in general: Sampling used blood alone; tissue repertoires probably differ. Naive subsets generally had larger estimated richness than memory subsets.

Remarks on this clone: Its antigen remains unidentified.

Assay: immunoSEQ multiplex PCR; the TCRdb copy retains only in-frame clones and omits some. The data show around 2.5 million clones, 90% to 95% seen once. The germline V gene has CDR1 SGHVS and CDR2 FQNEAQ. Trimming removed 5 bases at V and 0 bases at J, with 7 bases between. The CDR3 length is 14 residues. V gene TRBV7-8 combines with J gene TRBJ1-4, with unresolved D. This receptor was obtained from a man between 18 and 35 years old in good health. Some clones in this sample may be carry-over from other donors' samples. Sequencing input: naive CD4+ T cells from PBMCs. Indicated subset: CD45RA+ positively selected. CDR3 DNA sequence: TGTGCCAGCAGCCCCGAACCAACTAATGAAAAACTGTTTTTT. Translating it yields CASSPEPTNEKLFF.